This TCR beta chain came from a study of spatial heterogeneity in lung cancer. Turning to the study itself: TCR transcript counts in tumor regions correlated strongly with a T cell module score from matched bulk RNA-seq. Study conclusions and caveats: Tracking of tumor mutation counts was seen in expanded intratumoral alpha and beta TCR counts. Expanded TCRs classified as ubiquitous or regional were counted, and these counts tracked ubiquitous and regional nonsynonymous mutations, respectively.

In its sample, this clonotype is medium-sized (0.01 to 0.1%). Its target is not known. Noted time point: sample taken at primary tumor resection. Whole RNA obtained from tumor, nontumor lung or frozen PBMC underwent sequencing without sorting. Germline CDR1 reads LGHDT; CDR2 reads YNNKEL (reference sequence). Trimming removed 4 bases at V and 14 bases at J, with 15 bases between. The CDR3 runs 13 residues. TCRdb reanalysed the 5' RACE reads using MiXCR and keeps one entry per CDR3 protein. The data contain fewer than 6,000 distinct CDR3 sequences, 4.5% to 5% of them singletons. The sequencing used lung tumor tissue, collected at surgery. This clonotype originated in a male donor with early-stage non-small cell lung cancer. The chain joins TRBV3-1 to TRBJ1-6, with unresolved D. The CDR3 sequence is CASSPRSLWALHF. In nucleotides, the CDR3 is TGTGCCAGCAGCCCCAGAAGCCTCTGGGCCCTCCACTTT. The whole variable domain, filled in from reference TRBV3-1 and TRBJ1-6, reads DTAVSQTPKYLVTQMGNDKSIKCEQNLGHDTMYWYKQDSKKFLKIMFSYNNKELIINETVPNRFSPKSPDKAHLNLHINSLELGDSAVYFCASSPRSLWALHFGNGTRLTVT.